These 25 T cell receptor beta chains were all obtained from the same sample, sequenced in a study of shared clonotypes between healthy human individuals. Sequencing was performed with immunoSEQ multiplex PCR; in TCRdb, only in-frame clones are kept and a portion is missing. The data show 1.6 million or so clones, around 98.5% seen once. The sequenced material came from naive CD4+ T cells sorted from blood. Subset denoted: CD45RA+ positively selected. The receptors shown here come from a man younger than 45 in good health.

The chain joins TRBV5-6 to TRBJ2-1; the match to TRBD2 covers 8 bases. Germline-derived CDR1 and CDR2 are SGHDT and YYEEEE. V was pared by 4 bases and J by 8 bases, with 8 bases of the junction left unmatched. The CDR3 sequence is 14 residues long. The CDR3 reads CASSPGLGIYEQFF. The CDR3, as DNA: TGTGCCAGCAGCCCGGGACTAGGGATCTATGAGCAGTTCTTC.

The J gene is TRBJ1-1, the V gene TRBV7-3; 9 nucleotides line up with TRBD1. Germline CDR1 reads SGHTA; CDR2 reads FQGTGA. The CDR3 extends over 12 amino acids. The V gene end was trimmed by 5 bases and the J gene end by 10 bases; junction bases not matched to a gene: 5. CDR3 sequence reads: CASSPGQGTAFF. The CDR3 coding sequence is TGTGCCAGCAGCCCCGGACAGGGGACAGCTTTCTTT.

This chain links TRBV19 with TRBJ2-4; no reliable D call. The CDR3 runs 14 residues. Trimming took 3 bases from V and 0 from J, leaving 6 bases between them. Per germline, CDR1 LNHDA and CDR2 SQIVND (reference sequence). The CDR3 DNA sequence: TGTGCCAGTAGTATCACCATAGCCAAAAACATTCAGTACTTC. It yields the protein CASSITIAKNIQYF.

The chain links TRBV21-1 to TRBJ2-7; TRBD2 is the table's D call and was not checked against the DNA. TRBV21-1 is tagged as a pseudogene. The CDR3 runs to 15 residues. The CDR3 loop is CASSNSWRKAYEQYF. CDR3 in DNA: TGTGCCAGCAGCAACTCGTGGCGGAAAGCCTACGAGCAGTACTTC.

This clone has just one count. This chain connects TRBV5-5 to TRBJ1-2, with D maybe TRBD1 (5 bases). Germline CDR1 reads SGHKS; CDR2 reads YYEKEE (reference sequence). V lost 4 bases to trimming and J lost 7 bases, with 20 bases between them. This CDR3 comprises 15 residues. The DNA for the CDR3 is TGTGCCAGCAGCCCGGAAGTCACAGGAGCGCGTGGCTACACCTTC. It codes for CASSPEVTGARGYTF.

The V call is TRBV14, the J call TRBJ2-7, with D perhaps matching TRBD1 or TRBD2 (5 bases each). Germline CDR1 is SGHDN and CDR2 is FVKESK. V was clipped by 0 bases and J by 4 bases, with 10 bases between them. The CDR3 runs 14 residues. CDR3 sequence reads: CASSQEVGVYEQYF. The DNA for the CDR3 is TGTGCCAGCAGCCAAGAAGTGGGGGTGTACGAGCAGTACTTC.

Comments on this clone: Other DNA sequences of this sample code for an identical CDR3. The CDR3 sequence: CASSSGRGNQPQHF. CDR3 nucleotides: TGTGCCAGCAGTTCCGGTAGGGGAAATCAGCCCCAGCATTTT. This chain links TRBV2 with TRBJ1-5; D possibly corresponds to TRBD1 (5 bases). V was cut by 5 bases and J by 4 bases, with 12 bases left in between. Germline V gene sequence: CDR1 SNHLY, CDR2 FYNNEI. CDR3 length equals 14 residues.

DNA of the CDR3: TGTGCCAGTTATTTACAGGGAAGGAACACTGAAGCTTTCTTT. It encodes CASYLQGRNTEAFF. The V and J genes are TRBV19 and TRBJ1-1, with D possibly TRBD1 on 6 matching bases. V gave up 8 bases and J gave up 1 base, with 14 bases separating them. The CDR3 spans 14 residues. Germline CDR1 reads LNHDA; CDR2 reads SQIVND (reference sequence).

The genes are TRBV5-1 and TRBJ2-2; D perhaps matches TRBD2 (7 bases). The V end was cut by 0 bases, the J end by 0 bases, with 15 bases between. The CDR3 is 18 amino acids. From germline, CDR1 is SGHRS and CDR2 YFSETQ. This chain's CDR3 is CASSLGPAGAPNTGELFF. CDR3 sequence (DNA): TGCGCCAGCAGCTTGGGGCCGGCGGGGGCCCCGAACACCGGGGAGCTGTTTTTT.

The chain is built from TRBV10-1 and TRBJ2-7; D is unresolved. Per germline, CDR1 WNHNN and CDR2 SYGVQD (reference sequence). The CDR3 is 14 residues long. V was clipped by 0 bases and J by 5 bases, with 11 bases between them. Here the CDR3 DNA reads TGCGCCAGCAGTGAGTCCAGGTGGCAGGACGAGCAGTACTTC. Translating it yields CASSESRWQDEQYF.

A word on this clone: Additional DNA sequences in this sample encode the identical CDR3. This chain links TRBV5-1 with TRBJ1-1; D remains unclear. CDR3 length: 15 residues. CDR1 is SGHRS, CDR2 YFSETQ, per germline. With 0 bases removed from V and 0 bases from J, the gap between germline ends came to 9 bases. CDR3 nucleotide sequence: TGCGCCAGCAGCTTGGATGGGTTTATGAACACTGAAGCTTTCTTT. It translates to CASSLDGFMNTEAFF. Full variable domain (missing parts from reference TRBV5-1 and TRBJ1-1): KAGVTQTPRYLIKTRGQQVTLSCSPISGHRSVSWYQQTPGQGLQFLFEYFSETQRNKGNFPGRFSGRQFSNSRSEMNVSTLELGDSALYLCASSLDGFMNTEAFFGQGTRLTVV.

The CDR3 region has the DNA TGCAGCGTTGCTACAGAGGCCTACAATGAGCAGTTCTTC. Translating it yields CSVATEAYNEQFF. The chain uses TRBV29-1 and TRBJ2-1; D is uncertain. In germline, CDR1 is SQVTM, CDR2 ANQGSEA. V was trimmed by 4 bases and J by 2 bases, leaving 9 bases between them. The CDR3 extends over 13 amino acids.

The V and J genes are TRBV2 and TRBJ1-3; no clear D. Trimming cost V 5 bases and J 9 bases, with 17 bases left between them. The CDR3 runs to 14 residues. From germline, CDR1 is SNHLY and CDR2 FYNNEI. CDR3: CASSSGLPVGTIYF. CDR3 nucleotides: TGTGCCAGCAGTTCGGGCCTCCCCGTTGGCACCATATATTTT.

The V call is TRBV11-3, the J call TRBJ1-2, with TRBD1 matching over 11 bases. The J segment lost 7 bases and the V segment lost 4 bases, leaving 2 bases of the junction unmatched. The CDR3 has 13 residues. The germline CDR1 and CDR2 sequences are SGHNT and YENEEA. CDR3 bases: TGTGCCAGCAGCTGGACAGGGGGCGCTGGCTACACCTTC. As protein: CASSWTGGAGYTF.

The chain links TRBV7-9 to TRBJ2-1; D gene ambiguous. From germline, CDR1 is SEHNR and CDR2 FQNEAQ (reference sequence). The CDR3 spans 13 residues. Trimming stripped 8 bases from V and 1 base from J, with 9 bases between. The CDR3 DNA reads TGTGCCAGCCGACGGCAGTCCTACAATGAGCAGTTCTTC. As protein: CASRRQSYNEQFF. Full variable domain (remainder filled in from reference TRBV7-9 and TRBJ2-1): DTGVSQNPRHKITKRGQNVTFRCDPISEHNRLYWYRQTLGQGPEFLTYFQNEAQLEKSRLLSDRFSAERPKGSFSTLEIQRTEQGDSAMYLCASRRQSYNEQFFGPGTRLTVL.

The chain has TRBV27 and TRBJ2-3; no clear D. Germline V lookup: CDR1 MNHEY, CDR2 SMNVEV (reference sequence). The CDR3 sequence is 15 residues long. Trimming took off 3 bases at V and 0 bases at J, with 10 bases between the two ends. CDR3 protein: CASSFTDPSTDTQYF. The CDR3 DNA sequence: TGTGCCAGCAGTTTCACGGACCCTAGCACAGATACGCAGTATTTT.

This clone occurred once. The rearrangement joins TRBV11-2 to TRBJ1-4; TRBD1 is a possible D gene (6 bases). Germline V gene lookup returns CDR1 SGHAT and CDR2 FQNNGV. The CDR3 covers 15 residues. V gave up 3 bases and J gave up 4 bases, with 12 bases separating them. Here the CDR3 reads CASSLRGHGNEKLFF. For the CDR3, the DNA is TGTGCCAGCAGCTTGCGGGGGCATGGTAATGAAAAACTGTTTTTT.

The chain carries TRBV5-1 and TRBJ1-2, with unresolved D. CDR1 SGHRS and CDR2 YFSETQ come from the germline V gene. The CDR3 loop spans 15 amino acids. Trimming cost V 4 bases and J 3 bases, with 16 bases left between them. The DNA of the CDR3 is TGCGCCAGCAGCCTACGGACCGGAATGGACTATGGCTACACCTTC. Residues: CASSLRTGMDYGYTF.

V and J are TRBV5-8 and TRBJ1-5; TRBD1 matches 7 bases. Trimming cost V 0 bases and J 7 bases; bases outside gene matches: 4. CDR1 SGHTS and CDR2 YDEGEE come from the germline V gene. This CDR3 spans 14 amino acids. The CDR3 sequence: CASSLDQGVQPQHF. The CDR3 DNA reads as TGTGCCAGCAGCTTGGATCAGGGGGTGCAGCCCCAGCATTTT.

The genes are TRBV2 and TRBJ2-1; 9 bases agree with TRBD2. The CDR3 is 14 amino acids. CDR1 and CDR2 from the germline V gene are SNHLY and FYNNEI. Trimming took 6 bases from V and 9 from J; bases not matched to a gene: 9. CDR3 sequence reads: CASRRREGPTEQFF. CDR3 DNA: TGTGCCAGCAGGAGGCGGGAGGGCCCGACTGAGCAGTTCTTC.

This sequence joins TRBV7-9 and TRBJ2-7; weak D call: TRBD1 (6 bases). V was trimmed by 5 bases and J by 7 bases, leaving 21 bases between them. The CDR3 consists of 15 residues. In germline, CDR1 is SEHNR, CDR2 FQNEAQ (reference sequence). CDR3 residues: CASSPPWGTGFEQYF. The CDR3, as DNA: TGTGCCAGCAGCCCGCCATGGGGCACAGGGTTTGAGCAGTACTTC.

The chain combines TRBV7-8 with TRBJ1-1; D perhaps matches TRBD1 (6 bases). Between the trimmed V and J ends, which lost 6 bases and 2 bases, there was a span of 13 bases. Germline CDR1 is SGHVS and CDR2 is FQNEAQ. The CDR3 has 14 residues. In DNA form, the CDR3 reads TGTGCCAGCAGATCAACAGGGAGAAACACTGAAGCTTTCTTT. Protein product: CASRSTGRNTEAFF.

The V gene is TRBV6-5, the J gene TRBJ2-1; TRBD2 matches at 8 bases. V gave up 6 bases and J gave up 0 bases; unmatched junction bases: 4. The CDR3 has 15 residues. Per germline, CDR1 MNHEY and CDR2 SVGAGI. Here the CDR3 reads CASSREGSSYNEQFF. The DNA for the CDR3 is TGTGCCAGCAGCCGGGAGGGCTCCTCCTACAATGAGCAGTTCTTC.

This chain links TRBV14 with TRBJ1-3; D remains unclear. The CDR3 totals 16 residues. V lost 1 base to trimming and J lost 0 bases, with 10 bases between them. CDR1 and CDR2 (germline): SGHDN, FVKESK. CDR3 in amino acids: CASSQVPVGSGNTIYF. CDR3 nucleotides: TGTGCCAGCAGCCAAGTACCAGTTGGCTCTGGAAACACCATATATTTT.

The V call is TRBV4-3, the J call TRBJ1-3; possibly TRBD1 for D (6 bases). Germline lookup yields CDR1 LGHNA and CDR2 YSLEER. CDR3 length equals 17 residues. Trimming removed 4 bases from V and 2 bases from J, with 18 bases in between. Written as DNA, the CDR3 is TGCGCCAGCAGCCCAGGTCGGGGGGGCATTGCTGGAAACACCATATATTTT. This encodes CASSPGRGGIAGNTIYF.